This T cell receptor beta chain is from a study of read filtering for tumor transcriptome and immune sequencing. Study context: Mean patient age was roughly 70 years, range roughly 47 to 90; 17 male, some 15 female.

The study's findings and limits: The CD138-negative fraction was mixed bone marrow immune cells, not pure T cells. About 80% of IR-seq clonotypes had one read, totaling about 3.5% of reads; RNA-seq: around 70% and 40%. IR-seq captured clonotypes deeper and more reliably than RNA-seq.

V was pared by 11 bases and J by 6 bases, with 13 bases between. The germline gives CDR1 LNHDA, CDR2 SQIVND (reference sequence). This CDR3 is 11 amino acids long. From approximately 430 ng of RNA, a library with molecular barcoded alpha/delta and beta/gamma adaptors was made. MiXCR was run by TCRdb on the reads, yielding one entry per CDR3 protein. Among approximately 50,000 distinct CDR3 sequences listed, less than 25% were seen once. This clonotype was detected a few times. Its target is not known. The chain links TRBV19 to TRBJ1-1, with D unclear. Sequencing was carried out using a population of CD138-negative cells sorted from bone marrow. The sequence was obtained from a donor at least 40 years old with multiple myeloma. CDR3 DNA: TGTGCCTCAATGTCCCCCGCTGAAGCTTTCTTT. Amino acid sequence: CASMSPAEAFF.